Listed below are T cell receptor beta chains from one sample, sequenced in a study of shared clonotypes between healthy human individuals. The table came from immunoSEQ multiplex PCR; TCRdb's copy has only in-frame clones and leaves some out. This sample has millions of clones; approximately 92% occur once, and the top ten carry over 0.12%. Material: naive CD4+ T cells sorted from blood. The receptors here all came from a man between 18 and 29 years old in good health. Each CDR3 is given with its conserved first and last residue. The D gene is left open where the match is weak. A row's size may be missing; if present it is once, few, many or a size class.

clone size	J gene	V gene	D gene	CDR3 DNA	CDR3 protein
-	TRBJ2-1	TRBV11-2	-	TGTGCCAGCAGCGGACTTAAAGGGAGCTACAATGAGCAGTTCTTC	CASSGLKGSYNEQFF
-	TRBJ1-1	TRBV30	TRBD1	TGTGCCTGGAGTAATTCAGGGACAGGGTTCACTGAAGCTTTCTTT	CAWSNSGTGFTEAFF
-	TRBJ1-6	TRBV7-2	-	TGTGCCAGCAGCTTAGAACCGGATCATTCACCCCTCCACTTT	CASSLEPDHSPLHF
-	TRBJ1-1	TRBV6-6	-	TGTGCCAGCAGTTACTTGTCGACGGGGAACACTGAAGCTTTCTTT	CASSYLSTGNTEAFF
-	TRBJ2-2	TRBV29-1	TRBD1	TGCAGCGCGTACGGGACAGCGAACACCGGGGAGCTGTTTTTT	CSAYGTANTGELFF
-	TRBJ2-3	TRBV5-1	TRBD1	TGCGCCAGCAGCTGGATACAGGGGGCAGATACGCAGTATTTT	CASSWIQGADTQYF
-	TRBJ2-3	TRBV5-1	TRBD2	TGCGCCAGCAGCCCCGGGGGGGTCCCAGATACGCAGTATTTT	CASSPGGVPDTQYF
-	TRBJ2-1	TRBV11-2	-	TGTGCCAGCAGCCCGACTATTGGGCCAGTTGAGCAGTTCTTC	CASSPTIGPVEQFF
-	TRBJ2-1	TRBV5-4	TRBD2	TGTGCCAGCAGCATGTCGCTAGCGGACAATGAGCAGTTCTTC	CASSMSLADNEQFF
-	TRBJ1-6	TRBV16	-	TGTGCCAGCAGCCAAACCAACGGAGCCGCGAGTTCACCCCTCCACTTT	CASSQTNGAASSPLHF
-	TRBJ2-5	TRBV15	-	TGTGCCACCAGCAGAGAGCCCGAGACCCAGTACTTC	CATSREPETQYF
-	TRBJ2-1	TRBV6-5	-	TGTGCCAGCAGAGACCCGCCGGGGGAGCAGTTCTTC	CASRDPPGEQFF
-	TRBJ1-4	TRBV15	TRBD1	TGTGCCACCAGCAGAGAATTGACAGGGCCTAATGAAAAACTGTTTTTT	CATSRELTGPNEKLFF
-	TRBJ2-5	TRBV29-1	TRBD1	TGCAGCGTGGCACAGGGGGCGGAGACCCAGTACTTC	CSVAQGAETQYF
-	TRBJ2-1	TRBV28	-	TGTGCCAGCAGTCTACAGGGGACTACCTACAATGAGCAGTTCTTC	CASSLQGTTYNEQFF
-	TRBJ2-7	TRBV6-1	TRBD1	TGTGCCAGCAGGGCCTCGGGACAGGGGACGATCGAGCAGTACTTC	CASRASGQGTIEQYF
-	TRBJ2-2	TRBV5-1	TRBD1	TGCGCCAGCAGCTCCGGACAGGGCGCGAACACCGGGGAGCTGTTTTTT	CASSSGQGANTGELFF
-	TRBJ2-5	TRBV5-1	-	TGCGCCAGCAGCTTGACAGGGACTTTTCAAGAGACCCAGTACTTC	CASSLTGTFQETQYF
-	TRBJ1-6	TRBV18	-	TGTGCCAGCGCAGGGATCGACAATTCACCCCTCCACTTT	CASAGIDNSPLHF
-	TRBJ2-1	TRBV10-3	-	TGTGCCATCAGGGGGGGAGTCCCCCATGAGCAGTTCTTC	CAIRGGVPHEQFF
-	TRBJ1-6	TRBV9	-	TGTGCCAGCGAGGGGGGGGAGAATTCACCCCTCCACTTT	CASEGGENSPLHF
once	TRBJ2-5	TRBV6-5	-	TGTGCCAGCAGTTACCTGCGAACTTACTCCCAAGAGACCCAGTACTTC	CASSYLRTYSQETQYF
-	TRBJ2-3	TRBV10-1	-	TGCGCCAGCAGTGAGTTAGATACGCAGTATTTT	CASSELDTQYF
-	TRBJ2-3	TRBV18	-	TGTGCCAGCTCACCCATCATGGGGCCAGGTTCAGATACGCAGTATTTT	CASSPIMGPGSDTQYF
few	TRBJ2-2	TRBV7-9	-	TGTGCCAGCAGCCCACGGGACAAGACGAACACCGGGGAGCTGTTTTTT	CASSPRDKTNTGELFF
once	TRBJ1-2	TRBV28	TRBD1	TGTGCCAGCAGTAGGACAGGGTCTAACTATGGCTACACCTTC	CASSRTGSNYGYTF
few	TRBJ2-2	TRBV7-7	TRBD2	TGTGCTAGCAGCTCATCAAGCGGGAGCACCGGGGAGCTGTTTTTT	CASSSSSGSTGELFF
-	TRBJ2-5	TRBV7-9	-	TGTGCCAGCAGCCCCTTAAGTGAGATCGGAGAGACCCAGTACTTC	CASSPLSEIGETQYF
-	TRBJ2-1	TRBV6-1	TRBD2	TGTGCCAGCAGTGAAGAACGGGGGGGGGAGCAGTTCTTC	CASSEERGGEQFF
-	TRBJ2-7	TRBV9	TRBD2	TGTGCCAGCAGCATTGGGACTAGCGGGTTTAATACCGAGCAGTACTTC	CASSIGTSGFNTEQYF
-	TRBJ2-7	TRBV2	-	TGTGCCAGCAGCGGACGGACGTCCTACGAGCAGTACTTC	CASSGRTSYEQYF
-	TRBJ2-7	TRBV7-8	-	TGTGCCAGCAGTCAGGGTAACTCCTACGAGCAGTACTTC	CASSQGNSYEQYF
once	TRBJ2-3	TRBV5-1	TRBD2	TGCGCCAGCACAGGGACTAGCGATACGCAGTATTTT	CASTGTSDTQYF
-	TRBJ2-7	TRBV9	TRBD2	TGTGCCAGCAGCCCCCGCGGAGCGGGAGGGCAGGGCGAGCAGTACTTC	CASSPRGAGGQGEQYF
-	TRBJ2-7	TRBV7-9	-	TGTGCCAGCAGTCCTGTCCCCTACGAGCAGTACTTC	CASSPVPYEQYF
once	TRBJ2-7	TRBV11-2	-	TGTGCCAGCAGCCACCTCTTCGACAGGCCATCTCGCTTC	CASSHLFDRPSRF
-	TRBJ2-1	TRBV7-2	TRBD2	TGTGCCAGCAGCCAACAACTAGCGGGAGCCAATGAGCAGTTCTTC	CASSQQLAGANEQFF
-	TRBJ2-7	TRBV9	TRBD1	TGTGCCAGCAGCGTAAGAACAGGGGGTGGAGAGCAGTACTTC	CASSVRTGGGEQYF
-	TRBJ2-1	TRBV5-1	-	TGCGCCAGCAGCTTGGCCTCCCGCTCCTACAATGAGCAGTTCTTC	CASSLASRSYNEQFF
-	TRBJ2-1	TRBV7-2	TRBD1	TGTGCCAGCAGCCCTAGGACAGGGGGATCCTACAATGAGCAGTTCTTC	CASSPRTGGSYNEQFF
-	TRBJ1-1	TRBV6-5	-	TGTGCCAGCAGTCGAGAAGGTAGTGAAGGTAGCAAAGCTTTCTTT	CASSREGSEGSKAFF
-	TRBJ2-3	TRBV7-2	TRBD2	TGTGCCAGCAGCCTCCGGGGGGGCAAGTATTTT	CASSLRGGKYF
-	TRBJ1-2	TRBV4-1	-	TGCGCCAGCAGCCAAGTGGGCCTAGGCCATGGCTACACCTTC	CASSQVGLGHGYTF
-	TRBJ1-3	TRBV7-6	-	TGTGCCAGCAGCGTCTACGGAAACACCATATATTTT	CASSVYGNTIYF
once	TRBJ1-4	TRBV30	-	TGTGCCTGGAGTGTACAGAGTAAACTCGAAAAACTGTTTTTT	CAWSVQSKLEKLFF
-	TRBJ2-7	TRBV5-1	TRBD1	TGCGCCAGCAGCCTGGACAGGGAGTGGTACGAGCAGTACTTC	CASSLDREWYEQYF
-	TRBJ2-3	TRBV5-1	TRBD1	TGCGCCAGCAGCTTGGATAGCAGGGGGCGCACAGATACGCAGTATTTT	CASSLDSRGRTDTQYF
-	TRBJ2-7	TRBV2	-	TGTGCCAGCAGGGCGGACAGAAACTCCTACGAGCAGTACTTC	CASRADRNSYEQYF
-	TRBJ1-5	TRBV5-1	-	TGCGCCAGCAGCCCGGGAGCCTCCAATCAGCCCCAGCATTTT	CASSPGASNQPQHF
-	TRBJ2-3	TRBV29-1	-	TGCAGCGTCAATAACGAGGACAGATTCACGCAGTATTTT	CSVNNEDRFTQYF
-	TRBJ1-6	TRBV19	TRBD1	TGTGCCAGTAAGGGGGACAGGAAGTCCTCCTATAATTCACCCCTCCACTTT	CASKGDRKSSYNSPLHF
-	TRBJ2-5	TRBV5-1	-	TGCGCCAGCAGCTTATCATACGGAGCCCCAGAGACCCAGTACTTC	CASSLSYGAPETQYF
once	TRBJ1-6	TRBV28	TRBD1	TGTGCCAGCAGTTTCCAGGGGGGTCCGGATTCACCCCTCCACTTT	CASSFQGGPDSPLHF